One sample yielded the 2 T cell receptor beta chains listed below, sequenced in a study of cytomegalovirus exposure and HLA in healthy donors. Use of 60 Vbeta and 13 Jbeta primers characterized the PCR. Repertoires were generated with immunoSEQ multiplex PCR, while TCRdb's copy carries only in-frame clones and drops some. The table records about 130,000 clones, around 78% of them present only once. What was sequenced was PBMCs. Receptors originate from a woman aged 50 to 60 in good health and CMV-seronegative.

This clone was seen more than once but under ten times. The V call is TRBV28, the J call TRBJ1-5; possibly TRBD1 for D (5 bases). Germline CDR1 and CDR2: MDHEN and SYDVKM. With 2 bases removed from V and 7 bases from J, the gap between germline ends came to 6 bases. This CDR3 is 12 amino acids long. This CDR3 reads CASSLRGQPQHF. In DNA form, the CDR3 reads TGTGCCAGCAGTTTACGGGGGCAGCCCCAGCATTTT. Full variable domain (missing parts from reference TRBV28 and TRBJ1-5): DVKVTQSSRYLVKRTGEKVFLECVQDMDHENMFWYRQDPGLGLRLIYFSYDVKMKEKGDIPEGYSVSREKKERFSLILESASTNQTSMYLCASSLRGQPQHFGDGTRLSIL.

The CDR3 DNA reads TGTGCCAGCAGTTTAGGGGGACAGGGTACCTACGAGCAGTACTTC. Translated: CASSLGGQGTYEQYF. This sequence joins TRBV28 and TRBJ2-7; 9 bases match TRBD1. Germline V gene lookup returns CDR1 MDHEN and CDR2 SYDVKM. Trimming cost V 2 bases and J 2 bases; bases outside gene matches: 4. The CDR3 is 15 amino acids.